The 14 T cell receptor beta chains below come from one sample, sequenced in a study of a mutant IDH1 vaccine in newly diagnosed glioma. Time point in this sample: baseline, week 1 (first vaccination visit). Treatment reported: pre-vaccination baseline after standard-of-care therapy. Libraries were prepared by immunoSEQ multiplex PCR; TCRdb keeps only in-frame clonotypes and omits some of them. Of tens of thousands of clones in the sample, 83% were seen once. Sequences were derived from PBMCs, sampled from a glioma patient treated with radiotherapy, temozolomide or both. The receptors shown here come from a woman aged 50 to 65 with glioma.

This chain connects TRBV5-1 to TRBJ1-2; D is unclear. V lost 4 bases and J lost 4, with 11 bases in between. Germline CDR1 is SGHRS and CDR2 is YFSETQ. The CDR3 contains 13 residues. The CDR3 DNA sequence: TGCGCCAGCAGCGAGGGCAGCAGCTATGGCTACACCTTC. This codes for CASSEGSSYGYTF.

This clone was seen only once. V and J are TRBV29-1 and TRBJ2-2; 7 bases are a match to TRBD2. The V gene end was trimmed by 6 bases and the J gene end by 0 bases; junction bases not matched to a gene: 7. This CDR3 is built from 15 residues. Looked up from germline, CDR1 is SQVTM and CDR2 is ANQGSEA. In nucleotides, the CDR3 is TGCAGCGTGGCGCTAGCGGCCCCGAACACCGGGGAGCTGTTTTTT. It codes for CSVALAAPNTGELFF.

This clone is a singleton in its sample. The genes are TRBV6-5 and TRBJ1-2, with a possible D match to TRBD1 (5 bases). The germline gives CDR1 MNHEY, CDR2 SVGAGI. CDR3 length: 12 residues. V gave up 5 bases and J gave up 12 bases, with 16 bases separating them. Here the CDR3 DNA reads TGTGCCAGCAGTCCCGGTTCTGCGGGGGACACCTTC. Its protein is CASSPGSAGDTF.

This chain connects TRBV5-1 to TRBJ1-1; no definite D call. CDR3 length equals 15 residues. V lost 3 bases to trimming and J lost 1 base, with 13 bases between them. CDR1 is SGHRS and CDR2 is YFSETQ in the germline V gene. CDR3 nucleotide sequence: TGCGCCAGCAGCTCCCGTCATCTCGGGAACACTGAAGCTTTCTTT. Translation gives CASSSRHLGNTEAFF.

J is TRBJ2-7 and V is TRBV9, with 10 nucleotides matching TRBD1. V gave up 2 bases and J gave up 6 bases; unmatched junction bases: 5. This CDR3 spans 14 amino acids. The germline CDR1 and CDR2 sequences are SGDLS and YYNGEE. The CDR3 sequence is CASSVGTGDREQYF. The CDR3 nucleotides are TGTGCCAGCAGCGTGGGGACAGGGGACCGCGAGCAGTACTTC.

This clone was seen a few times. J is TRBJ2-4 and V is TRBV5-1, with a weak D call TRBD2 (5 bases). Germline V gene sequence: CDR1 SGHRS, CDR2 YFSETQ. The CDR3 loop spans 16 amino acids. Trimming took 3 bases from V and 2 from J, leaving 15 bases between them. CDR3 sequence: CASSSGPGVTKNIQYF. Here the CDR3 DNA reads TGCGCCAGCAGCTCGGGCCCCGGGGTAACCAAAAACATTCAGTACTTC. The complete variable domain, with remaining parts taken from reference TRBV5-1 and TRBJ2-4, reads KAGVTQTPRYLIKTRGQQVTLSCSPISGHRSVSWYQQTPGQGLQFLFEYFSETQRNKGNFPGRFSGRQFSNSRSEMNVSTLELGDSALYLCASSSGPGVTKNIQYFGAGTRLSVL.

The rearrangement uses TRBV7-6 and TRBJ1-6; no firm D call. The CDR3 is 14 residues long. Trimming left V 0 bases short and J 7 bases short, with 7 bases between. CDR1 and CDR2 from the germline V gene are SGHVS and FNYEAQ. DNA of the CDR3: TGTGCCAGCAGCTTAGCCCCAGTGAATTCACCCCTCCACTTT. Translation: CASSLAPVNSPLHF.

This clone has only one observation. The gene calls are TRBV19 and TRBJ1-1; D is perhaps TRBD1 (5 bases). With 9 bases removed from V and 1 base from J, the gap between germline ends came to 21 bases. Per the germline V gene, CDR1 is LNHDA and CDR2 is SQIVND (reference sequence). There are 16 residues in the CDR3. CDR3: CASATRAGTANTEAFF. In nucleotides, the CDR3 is TGTGCCAGCGCTACTCGCGCCGGGACTGCGAACACTGAAGCTTTCTTT.

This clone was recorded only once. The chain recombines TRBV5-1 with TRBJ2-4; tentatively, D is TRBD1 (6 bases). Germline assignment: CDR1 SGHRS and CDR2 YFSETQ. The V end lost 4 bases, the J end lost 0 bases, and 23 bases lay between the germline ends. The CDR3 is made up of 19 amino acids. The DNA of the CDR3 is TGCGCCAGCAGCCCCTTACGACAGGACCGTTCTCTAGCCAAAAACATTCAGTACTTC. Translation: CASSPLRQDRSLAKNIQYF.

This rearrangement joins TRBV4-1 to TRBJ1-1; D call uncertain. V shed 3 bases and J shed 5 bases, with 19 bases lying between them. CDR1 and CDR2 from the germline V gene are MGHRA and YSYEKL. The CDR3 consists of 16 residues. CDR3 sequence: CASSQSPDRERTEAFF. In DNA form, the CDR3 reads TGCGCCAGCAGCCAGTCCCCCGACCGGGAGAGGACTGAAGCTTTCTTT.

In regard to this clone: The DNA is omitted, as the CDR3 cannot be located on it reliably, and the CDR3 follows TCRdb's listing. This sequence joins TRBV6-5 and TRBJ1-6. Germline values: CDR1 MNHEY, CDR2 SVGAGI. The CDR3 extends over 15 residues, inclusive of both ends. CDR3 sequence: CASSYFGNVGSPLHF.

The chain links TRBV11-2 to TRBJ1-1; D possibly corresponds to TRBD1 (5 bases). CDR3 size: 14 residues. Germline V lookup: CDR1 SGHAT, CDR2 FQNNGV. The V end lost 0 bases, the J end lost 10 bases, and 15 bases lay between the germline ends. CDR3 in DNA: TGTGCCAGCAGCTTAGATCGAGGGGCAGCGGTAGCTTTCTTT. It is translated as CASSLDRGAAVAFF.

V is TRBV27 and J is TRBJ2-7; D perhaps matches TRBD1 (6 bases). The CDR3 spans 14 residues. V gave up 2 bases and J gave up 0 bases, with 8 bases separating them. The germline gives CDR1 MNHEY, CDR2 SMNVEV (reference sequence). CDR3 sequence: CASSLGTPSYEQYF. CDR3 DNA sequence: TGTGCCAGCAGTTTAGGGACACCCTCCTACGAGCAGTACTTC.

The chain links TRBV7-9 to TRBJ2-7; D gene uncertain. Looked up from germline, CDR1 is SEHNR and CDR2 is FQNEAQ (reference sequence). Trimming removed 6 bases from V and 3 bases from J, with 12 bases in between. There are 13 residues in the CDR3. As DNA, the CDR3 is TGTGCCAGCAGGGATGGGCTGGTCTACGAGCAGTACTTC. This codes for CASRDGLVYEQYF.